This is a list of T cell receptor beta chains from one sample in a study of T cell responses to AZD1222 COVID-19 vaccine. Sequenced by immunoSEQ multiplex PCR; TCRdb stores in-frame clones only, minus some. The sample shows 130,000 to 150,000 clones, 88% of them seen only once. The sample in question was peripheral blood, obtained on day 0 of AZD1222 vaccination. The source is an adult in good health. Each CDR3 is given with its conserved first and last residue. D genes are given only for firm matches. The size entry is marked missing in some rows and otherwise reads once, few, many or a size class.

j_call,clone_size,cdr3_length,v_call,d_call,cdr3_nt,cdr3_aa
TRBJ1-1,NA,14,TRBV6-5,NA,TGTGCCACCGACAGTCCCAGCATGTGGACTGAAGCTTTCTTT,CATDSPSMWTEAFF
TRBJ1-5,NA,15,TRBV9,NA,TGTGCCAGCAGCGAGGGACATCATAGCAATCAGCCCCAGCATTTT,CASSEGHHSNQPQHF
TRBJ1-4,NA,15,TRBV5-1,NA,TGCGCCAGCAGCGGGAACAGGGCCCTTGGCGAAAAACTGTTTTTT,CASSGNRALGEKLFF
TRBJ2-2,NA,15,TRBV6-6,TRBD1,TGTGCCAGCTACAATAACAGGGGCATGAAGGGGGAGCTGTTTTTT,CASYNNRGMKGELFF
TRBJ2-3,NA,14,TRBV7-2,TRBD2,TGTGCCAGCAGCCTTAGCGGGAGGGCGGATACGCAGTATTTT,CASSLSGRADTQYF
TRBJ2-1,NA,15,TRBV13,NA,TGTGCCAGCAGAATGTCCGGCCCCAGCCTTAATGAGCAGTTCTTC,CASRMSGPSLNEQFF
TRBJ2-1,NA,15,TRBV19,TRBD2,TGTGCCAGTCGCGGGAGGCGGGACTCTTTCAATGAGCAGTTCTTC,CASRGRRDSFNEQFF
TRBJ1-2,once,15,TRBV19,NA,TGTGCCAGTAGCGCTTTGGACAGCCGGGGGTATGGCTACACCTTC,CASSALDSRGYGYTF
TRBJ1-2,NA,15,TRBV7-2,TRBD1,TGTGCCAGCAGCTTAGGCCTGGGACAGGGGTCTGGCTACACCTTC,CASSLGLGQGSGYTF
TRBJ2-1,NA,15,TRBV7-3,NA,TGTGCCAGCAGCTTCGCATTAAGCTCCTACAATGAGCAGTTCTTC,CASSFALSSYNEQFF
TRBJ1-6,NA,16,TRBV4-3,NA,TGCGCCAGCAGCCGAGGGGACGGACAGCGGGATTCACCCCTCCACTTT,CASSRGDGQRDSPLHF
TRBJ2-3,NA,16,TRBV2,NA,TGTGCCAGCAGTGAAAAGGGGTGGGCTGAAACGGATACGCAGTATTTT,CASSEKGWAETDTQYF
TRBJ2-1,NA,16,TRBV19,NA,TGTGCCAGTAGTATCTCCCCCGGGTGGGGGCACAATGAGCAGTTCTTC,CASSISPGWGHNEQFF
TRBJ1-4,NA,14,TRBV2,TRBD1,TGTGCCAGCAGCGAAGGGGGCCTTAATGAAAAACTGTTTTTT,CASSEGGLNEKLFF
TRBJ2-7,NA,14,TRBV6-2/TRBV6-3,NA,TGTGCCAGCAGTCGGACAGTCGAATCCTACGAGCAGTACTTC,CASSRTVESYEQYF
TRBJ1-2,NA,13,TRBV11-2,TRBD1,TGTGCCAGCAGCCTCGGGACAGTCTATGGCTACACCTTC,CASSLGTVYGYTF
TRBJ2-7,NA,15,TRBV2,NA,TGTGCCAGCCATGAGGGTCCAGGAAACTCCTACGAGCAGTACTTC,CASHEGPGNSYEQYF
TRBJ1-2,NA,14,TRBV5-4,TRBD1,TGTGCCAGCAGCACCCCAGGGGGGCACTATGGCTACACCTTC,CASSTPGGHYGYTF
TRBJ2-1,NA,19,TRBV15,NA,TGTGCCACCAGCAGAGATGGGACTCTAGGGCTAGGGGGTTGGGATGAGCAGTTCTTC,CATSRDGTLGLGGWDEQFF
TRBJ1-2,NA,15,TRBV7-8,NA,TGTGCCAGCAGCTTAGCTCCCGCGGGCCTTTCTGGCTACACCTTC,CASSLAPAGLSGYTF
TRBJ1-4,NA,13,TRBV28,NA,TGTGCCAGCAGTTTAGGTCTCCGGGAAAAACTGTTTTTT,CASSLGLREKLFF
TRBJ1-1,few,14,TRBV5-1,NA,TGCGCCAGCAGCTTGGACGGCAGGAACACTGAAGCTTTCTTT,CASSLDGRNTEAFF
TRBJ1-6,NA,12,TRBV2,NA,TGTGCCAGCAGTAGACAGCCTTCACCCCTCCACTTT,CASSRQPSPLHF
TRBJ1-4,NA,17,TRBV4-3,NA,TGCGCCAGCAGCCATGACCCGGGGGACCGAACTAATGAAAAACTGTTTTTT,CASSHDPGDRTNEKLFF
TRBJ2-1,once,16,TRBV7-9,NA,TGTGCCAGCAGCTTAGGGGGAGTACACTCCTACAATGAGCAGTTCTTC,CASSLGGVHSYNEQFF
TRBJ2-1,NA,17,TRBV14,NA,TGTGCCAGCAGCCAAACACGATTCCGGGTAACCTACAATGAGCAGTTCTTC,CASSQTRFRVTYNEQFF
TRBJ2-7,few,14,TRBV5-4,TRBD2,TGTGCCAGCAGCTTGGCTACGGGAGGGGGCGAGCAGTACTTC,CASSLATGGGEQYF
TRBJ2-1,NA,13,TRBV14,TRBD2,TGTGCCAGCAGCCTAGCGGGAGGGCGAGAGCAGTTCTTC,CASSLAGGREQFF
TRBJ1-2,NA,13,TRBV27,TRBD1,TGTGCCAGCAGTTCTACAGGGGTTTGGGGCTACACCTTC,CASSSTGVWGYTF
TRBJ2-5,NA,13,TRBV18,TRBD1,TGTGCCAGCCACTCGGGACAGTCGGAGACCCAGTACTTC,CASHSGQSETQYF
TRBJ1-5,NA,15,TRBV30,TRBD1,TGTGCCTGGAAATCCCGGGACAGGGATAATCAGCCCCAGCATTTT,CAWKSRDRDNQPQHF
TRBJ1-1,NA,13,TRBV18,TRBD1,TGTGCCAGCGCCTCACAGGGGCACACTGAAGCTTTCTTT,CASASQGHTEAFF
TRBJ2-1,NA,13,TRBV19,TRBD1,TGTGCCAGTACGGACAGGGGACACAATGAGCAGTTCTTC,CASTDRGHNEQFF
TRBJ2-7,few,14,TRBV18,NA,TGTGCCAGCTCACCGTACAGGGACTCCTACGAGCAGTACTTC,CASSPYRDSYEQYF
TRBJ1-2,NA,13,TRBV27,TRBD1,TGTGCCAGCAGTTTGCAGGGGGCAGATGGCTACACCTTC,CASSLQGADGYTF
TRBJ2-3,once,14,TRBV19,TRBD1,TGTGCCAGTAGGATGGGACAGGGTGGAGATACGCAGTATTTT,CASRMGQGGDTQYF
TRBJ1-2,NA,14,TRBV30,NA,TGTGCCTGGAGTCCACACCGGGGCCAGGGCGGCTACACCTTC,CAWSPHRGQGGYTF
TRBJ2-1,NA,13,TRBV28,NA,TGTGCCAGCAGTTTGACAGGATACAATGAGCAGTTCTTC,CASSLTGYNEQFF
TRBJ1-2,NA,14,TRBV2,TRBD1,TGTGCCAGCAGTACGGGACAGGGTAACGATGGCTACACCTTC,CASSTGQGNDGYTF
TRBJ2-4,NA,10,TRBV20-1,NA,TGCAGTGCAGGTGCGGACATTCAGTACTTC,CSAGADIQYF
TRBJ1-5,NA,14,TRBV7-2,NA,TGTGCCAGCAGCTTAGTACAGAGCAATCAGCCCCAGCATTTT,CASSLVQSNQPQHF
TRBJ2-1,NA,14,TRBV27,NA,TGTGCCAGCAGTAGAGGGACTCTTAACAATGAGCAGTTCTTC,CASSRGTLNNEQFF
TRBJ1-2,once,17,TRBV28,NA,TGTGCCAGCAGCGACAATTCTAAGAGGCAATCTCCCTATGGCTACACCTTC,CASSDNSKRQSPYGYTF
TRBJ2-5,NA,11,TRBV20-1,TRBD1,TGCAGTGCCGACAGGGGGGAGACCCAGTACTTC,CSADRGETQYF
TRBJ2-3,NA,15,TRBV2,NA,TGTGCCAGCAGTGAGCGACTAGTTGGCACAGATACGCAGTATTTT,CASSERLVGTDTQYF
TRBJ2-3,NA,11,TRBV24-1,NA,TGTGCCACCAGTGATGTTTTAACGCAGTATTTT,CATSDVLTQYF
TRBJ2-1,once,13,TRBV27,NA,TGTGCCAGCAGTCCCCCCGGGGACAATGAGCAGTTCTTC,CASSPPGDNEQFF
TRBJ2-5,NA,15,TRBV27,NA,TGTGCCAGCAGTTTAATCGGGCGGGGACGAGAGACCCAGTACTTC,CASSLIGRGRETQYF
TRBJ2-1,NA,17,TRBV11-3,TRBD2,TGTGCCAGCAGCTTAGATCGCCTAGCGGGAGGGCCGATTGAGCAGTTCTTC,CASSLDRLAGGPIEQFF
TRBJ2-7,NA,13,TRBV7-6,NA,TGTGCCAGCAGCCCCGACTGCCTGCACGAGCAGTACTTC,CASSPDCLHEQYF
TRBJ2-7,NA,13,TRBV6-5,TRBD2,TGTGCCAGCCTTCTTCGTACGGGAGGTGAGCAGTACTTC,CASLLRTGGEQYF
TRBJ2-1,NA,15,TRBV5-1,TRBD2,TGCGCCAGCAGCTTGGTCGCGGGAGGGCCATATGAGCAGTTCTTC,CASSLVAGGPYEQFF
TRBJ1-2,NA,13,TRBV11-3,TRBD1,TGTGCCAGCAGCGAACAGGGGAACTATGGCTACACCTTC,CASSEQGNYGYTF
TRBJ2-5,NA,10,TRBV29-1,NA,TGCAGCGTGGGTCAAGAGACCCAGTACTTC,CSVGQETQYF
TRBJ2-3,NA,17,TRBV15,TRBD2,TGTGCCACCAGCAGAGCACGCGGCGGGAGAGGCACAGATACGCAGTATTTT,CATSRARGGRGTDTQYF
TRBJ1-6,NA,12,TRBV18,NA,TGTGCCAGCTCACCGCCGAATTCACCCCTCCACTTT,CASSPPNSPLHF
TRBJ2-7,NA,15,TRBV7-2,NA,TGTGCCAGCAGCCCTCGACAGGTAGGCTCCTACGAGCAGTACTTC,CASSPRQVGSYEQYF
TRBJ1-2,NA,13,TRBV25-1,NA,TGTGCCAGCAGTTTGGTAGGGGCTTCTGGCTACACCTTC,CASSLVGASGYTF
TRBJ1-2,NA,10,TRBV28,NA,TGTGCAGCGGCGGACTATGGCTACACCTTC,CAAADYGYTF
TRBJ2-1,NA,13,TRBV12-3/TRBV12-4,TRBD2,TGTGCCAGCAGACTAGCGGGGGGAGATGAGCAGTTCTTC,CASRLAGGDEQFF